This T cell receptor (beta chain) appears in the sequencing data of a study of neoadjuvant anti-PD-1 for oral cavity cancer. Here immunoSEQ multiplex PCR was the method, and the copy in TCRdb shows in-frame clones only, minus some. The repertoire includes about 80,000 clones, under 90% of them detected once, and 2.5% to 3.5% sits in the top ten. The germline V and J ends were trimmed by 8 bases and 7 bases, with 15 bases remaining between them. This CDR3 has 13 residues. CDR1 SEHNR and CDR2 FQNEAQ come from the germline V gene (reference sequence). The source is a person aged 40 to 85 with oral cavity squamous cell carcinoma. The sample here was PBMCs, taken before nivolumab (anti-PD-1) treatment. This sequence joins TRBV7-9 and TRBJ2-1; TRBD1 is a possible D gene (6 bases). CDR3 loop: CASHSGEWNEQFF. The DNA of the CDR3 is TGTGCCAGCCATTCAGGGGAATGGAATGAGCAGTTCTTC.